This T cell receptor beta chain was sequenced in a study of graft-versus-host responses after intestinal transplantation listed by TCRdb under 2021. Notes on the research overall: The transplants that recipients got were multivisceral, liver-intestinal, or isolated intestinal. Rather than going through the commercial service, samples from a few later patients were sequenced in-house on an Illumina MiSeq and processed with MiXCR. Donor T cell macrochimerism was defined as a peak of at least 4% donor T cells among recipient peripheral blood mononuclear cells. Graft-versus-host and host-versus-graft alloreactive T cell clones were tracked in the graft, circulation and bone marrow after intestinal transplantation using bulk TCR-beta CDR3 sequencing. A cohort of 24 intestinal transplant recipients, including one retransplant, was enrolled, and 3 patients lacking pretransplant specimens were excluded. Anti-thymocyte globulin induction was given to all recipients, followed by maintenance tacrolimus and steroids for 2 to 4 years. To identify alloreactive clones, pre-transplant mixed lymphocyte reaction products were sequenced and compared with unstimulated pre-transplant donor and recipient T cells. Beyond this particular receptor, the publication reports: High GvH to HvG T cell clonal ratios were observed in the allografts of patients with donor T cell macrochimerism. Early after transplant, declines in HvG clones were associated with peak levels of circulating GvH clones. GvH clones were detected in recipient bone marrow, and some of these GvH clones were observed earlier in ileal mucosa or blood, consistent with an intestinal mucosal origin. Conclusions were limited by the relatively low number and heterogeneity of intestinal transplant patients.

Remarks on this clone: Its cognate antigen has yet to be identified. Base quality data are lacking; no much larger clone is found one base away.

The CDR3 goes from the cysteine to the phenylalanine over 14 residues. Only CDR3 DNA is held: 42 bases, read in frame from base 1. The library was built by means of the immunoSEQ multiplex PCR assay. For most patients, genomic DNA was isolated with the Qiagen DNeasy Blood and Tissue Kit and shipped frozen to Adaptive Biotechnologies for TCR sequencing. Adaptive Biotechnologies carried out high-throughput TCR-beta CDR3 sequencing of genomic DNA for most patients. In the original analysis: Adaptive's ImmunoSEQ software supplied the TCR sequencing data for more than 15 patients, while MiXCR and VDJtools were used to process a few other patients. To correct CD4 versus CD8 sorting errors, sequences present in both subsets at a frequency ratio below 5:1 were removed. CDR3 nucleotide sequences shared between donor and recipient were removed because their origin could not be assigned. To count as alloreactive, a clone needed at least 2-fold expansion over unstimulated cells and a minimum CFSE-low frequency of 0.002% (template counts) or 0.001% (read counts). A clone was considered mappable if detected in the sequenced pre-transplant spleen, lymph node, or MLR CFSE-low populations of the donor or recipient. Cumulative frequency of alloreactive clones was calculated as a percentage of all sequences weighted by copy number. Drawn from immuneACCESS, this table holds only the in-frame rearrangements with V and J called that TCRdb kept. Clones are partly lost; checked studies trace under half to an unresolved V gene and leave the rest unexplained. V and J calls and clone size come straight from that table; D and trimming were deduced from the DNA. The sample yields around 89,000 clones; 85% to 95% were counted once. Of the sample, around 0.38% is held by the ten largest clones.

The time point label corresponds to: cells obtained before transplantation from donor or recipient. CD3+CD4+ and CD3+CD8+ populations were FACS-sorted from unstimulated pre-transplant donor and recipient cells taken from spleen or lymph nodes. Sequenced here: unstimulated CD8+ T cells sorted from spleen or lymph node cells, sampled before transplant. The chain employs TRBV21-1 and TRBJ1-6; the table's D call TRBD1 went unverified against the DNA. TRBV21-1 is annotated as a pseudogene. The origin of this receptor is a human donor who was the organ donor for an intestinal transplant. This receptor has the CDR3 CASSMTGRYSPLHF. The DNA sequence follows: TGTGCCAGCAGCATGACAGGGAGGTATTCACCCCTCCACTTT.